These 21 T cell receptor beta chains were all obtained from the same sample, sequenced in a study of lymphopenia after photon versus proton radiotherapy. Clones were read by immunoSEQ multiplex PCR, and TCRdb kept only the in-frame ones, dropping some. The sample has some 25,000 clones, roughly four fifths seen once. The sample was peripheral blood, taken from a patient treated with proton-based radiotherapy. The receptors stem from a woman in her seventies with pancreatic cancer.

CDR3 residues: CASSLQSGPLTEQYF. CDR3 bases: TGTGCCAGCAGCTTGCAATCGGGACCCCTAACCGAGCAGTACTTC. The genes are TRBV5-4 and TRBJ2-7; TRBD1 or TRBD2 may be the D gene (5 bases each). This CDR3 spans 15 amino acids. The germline V and J ends were trimmed by 1 base and 6 bases, with 17 bases remaining between them. The V gene's germline CDR1 is SGHNT and CDR2 YYREEE (reference sequence). The full variable domain, completed using reference TRBV5-4 and TRBJ2-7, is ETGVTQSPTHLIKTRGQQVTLRCSSQSGHNTVSWYQQALGQGPQFIFQYYREEENGRGNFPPRFSGLQFPNYSSELNVNALELDDSALYLCASSLQSGPLTEQYFGPGTRLTVT.

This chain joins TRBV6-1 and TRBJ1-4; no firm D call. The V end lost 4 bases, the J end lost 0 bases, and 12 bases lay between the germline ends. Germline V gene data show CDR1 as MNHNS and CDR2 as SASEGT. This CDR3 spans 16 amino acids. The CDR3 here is CASSGVRIATNEKLFF. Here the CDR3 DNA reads TGTGCCAGCAGTGGTGTCAGGATAGCAACTAATGAAAAACTGTTTTTT.

CDR3 DNA sequence: TGTGCCAGCAGTTTCACAGATACGCAGTATTTT. It is translated as CASSFTDTQYF. The rearrangement uses TRBV28 and TRBJ2-3, with unresolved D. Germline loops: CDR1 MDHEN, CDR2 SYDVKM. V was shortened by 3 bases and J by 2 bases, with 0 bases between the two germline ends. The CDR3 contains 11 residues.

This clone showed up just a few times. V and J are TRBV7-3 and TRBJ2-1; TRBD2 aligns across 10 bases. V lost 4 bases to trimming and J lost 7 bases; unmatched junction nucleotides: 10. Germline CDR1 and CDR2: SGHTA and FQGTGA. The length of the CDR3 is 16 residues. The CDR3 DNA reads TGTGCCAGCAGCTCAGCGGGAGGGTCAATAGTAAATGAGCAGTTCTTC. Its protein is CASSSAGGSIVNEQFF.

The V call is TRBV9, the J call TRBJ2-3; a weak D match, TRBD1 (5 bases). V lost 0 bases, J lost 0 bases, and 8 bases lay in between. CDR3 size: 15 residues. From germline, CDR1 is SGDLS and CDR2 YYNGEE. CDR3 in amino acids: CASSVEAGSTDTQYF. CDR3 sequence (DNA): TGTGCCAGCAGCGTAGAGGCAGGGAGCACAGATACGCAGTATTTT.

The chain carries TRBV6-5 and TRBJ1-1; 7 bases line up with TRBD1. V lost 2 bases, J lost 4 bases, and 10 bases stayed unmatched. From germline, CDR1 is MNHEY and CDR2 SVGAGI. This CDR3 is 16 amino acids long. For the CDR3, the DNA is TGTGCCAGCAGTTACCGTTCGACAGGGAGAGGCACTGAAGCTTTCTTT. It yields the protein CASSYRSTGRGTEAFF.

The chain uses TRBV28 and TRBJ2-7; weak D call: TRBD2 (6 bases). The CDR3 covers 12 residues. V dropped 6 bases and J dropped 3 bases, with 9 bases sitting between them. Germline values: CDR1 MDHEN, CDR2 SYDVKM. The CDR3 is CASRGLDYEQYF. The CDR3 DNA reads TGTGCCAGCAGGGGACTTGACTACGAGCAGTACTTC.

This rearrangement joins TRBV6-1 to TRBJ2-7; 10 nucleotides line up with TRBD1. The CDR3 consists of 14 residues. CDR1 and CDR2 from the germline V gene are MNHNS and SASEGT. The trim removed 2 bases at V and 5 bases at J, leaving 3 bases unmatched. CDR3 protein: CASSEPGQGNEQYF. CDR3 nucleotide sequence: TGTGCCAGCAGTGAACCGGGACAGGGGAACGAGCAGTACTTC.

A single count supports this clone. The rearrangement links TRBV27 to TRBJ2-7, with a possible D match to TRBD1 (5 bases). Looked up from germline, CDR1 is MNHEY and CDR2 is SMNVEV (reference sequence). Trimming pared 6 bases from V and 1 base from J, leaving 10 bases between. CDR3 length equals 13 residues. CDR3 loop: CASRRQSSYEQYF. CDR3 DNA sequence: TGTGCCAGCAGGAGACAGTCATCCTACGAGCAGTACTTC.

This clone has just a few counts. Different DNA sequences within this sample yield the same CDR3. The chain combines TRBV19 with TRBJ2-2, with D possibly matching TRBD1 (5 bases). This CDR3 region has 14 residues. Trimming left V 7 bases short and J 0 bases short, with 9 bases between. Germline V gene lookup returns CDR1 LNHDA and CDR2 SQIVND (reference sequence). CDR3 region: CASIRAPNTGELFF. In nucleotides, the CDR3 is TGTGCCAGTATCAGGGCTCCGAACACCGGGGAGCTGTTTTTT.

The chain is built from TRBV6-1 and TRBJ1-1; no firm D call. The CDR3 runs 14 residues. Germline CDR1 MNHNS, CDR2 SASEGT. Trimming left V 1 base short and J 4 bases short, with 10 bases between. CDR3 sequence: CASSEGARATEAFF. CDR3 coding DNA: TGTGCCAGCAGTGAAGGTGCGAGGGCCACTGAAGCTTTCTTT.

The CDR3 DNA follows: TGTGCCAGTAGTACCGGGACTAGCCTCTACGAGCAGTACTTC. It is translated as CASSTGTSLYEQYF. J is TRBJ2-7 and V is TRBV19; 9 nucleotides match TRBD2. CDR3 length: 14 residues. Germline CDR1 LNHDA, CDR2 SQIVND (reference sequence). V trimming: 4 bases; J trimming: 3 bases; junction bases outside the gene matches: 4.

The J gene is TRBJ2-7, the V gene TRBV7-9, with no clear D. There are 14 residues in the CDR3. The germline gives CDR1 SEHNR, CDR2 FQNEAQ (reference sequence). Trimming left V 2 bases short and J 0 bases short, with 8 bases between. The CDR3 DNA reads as TGTGCCAGCAGCTTACCCCAGAGCTCCTACGAGCAGTACTTC. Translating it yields CASSLPQSSYEQYF.

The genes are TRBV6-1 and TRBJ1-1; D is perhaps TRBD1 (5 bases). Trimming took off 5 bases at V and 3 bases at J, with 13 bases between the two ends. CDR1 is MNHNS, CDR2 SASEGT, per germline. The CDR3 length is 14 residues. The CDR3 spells CASSWGRADTEAFF. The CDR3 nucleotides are TGTGCCAGCAGTTGGGGCAGGGCGGACACTGAAGCTTTCTTT.

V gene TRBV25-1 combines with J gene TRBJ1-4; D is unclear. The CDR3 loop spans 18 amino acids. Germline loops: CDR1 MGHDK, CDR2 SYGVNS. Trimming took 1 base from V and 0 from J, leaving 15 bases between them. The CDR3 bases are TGTGCCAGCAGTGAATCCGACGCTTACAGCTCAACTAATGAAAAACTGTTTTTT. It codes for CASSESDAYSSTNEKLFF.

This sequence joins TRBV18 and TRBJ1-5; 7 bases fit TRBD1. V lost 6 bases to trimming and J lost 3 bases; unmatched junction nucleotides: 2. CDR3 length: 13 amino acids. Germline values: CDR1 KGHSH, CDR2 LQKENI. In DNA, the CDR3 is TGTGCCAGCTCCACAGGGGACAATCAGCCCCAGCATTTT. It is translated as CASSTGDNQPQHF.

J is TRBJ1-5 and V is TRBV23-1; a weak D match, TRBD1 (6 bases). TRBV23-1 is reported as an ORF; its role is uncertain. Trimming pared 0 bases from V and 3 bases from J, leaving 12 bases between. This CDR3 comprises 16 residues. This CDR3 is CASSQSGPGDNQPQHF. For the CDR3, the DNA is TGCGCCAGCAGTCAATCTGGGCCAGGGGACAATCAGCCCCAGCATTTT.

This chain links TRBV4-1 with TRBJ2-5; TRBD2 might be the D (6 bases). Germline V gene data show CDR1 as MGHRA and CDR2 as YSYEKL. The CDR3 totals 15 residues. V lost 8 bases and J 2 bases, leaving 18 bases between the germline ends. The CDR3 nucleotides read TGCGCCAGCGCCATGGAGGAGGGAAGACAAGAGACCCAGTACTTC. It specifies CASAMEEGRQETQYF.

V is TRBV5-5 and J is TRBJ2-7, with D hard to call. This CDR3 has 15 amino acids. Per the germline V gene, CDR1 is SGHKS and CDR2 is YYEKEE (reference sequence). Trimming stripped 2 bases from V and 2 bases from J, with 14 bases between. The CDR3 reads CASSLTAGRAYEQYF. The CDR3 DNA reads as TGTGCCAGCAGCTTAACAGCCGGACGGGCCTACGAGCAGTACTTC.

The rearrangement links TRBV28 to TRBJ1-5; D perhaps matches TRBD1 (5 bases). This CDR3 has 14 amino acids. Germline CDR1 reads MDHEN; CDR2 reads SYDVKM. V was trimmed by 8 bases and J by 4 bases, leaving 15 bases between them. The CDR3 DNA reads TGTGCCAGCGTCCAGGGTTGGGGAAATCAGCCCCAGCATTTT. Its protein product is CASVQGWGNQPQHF.

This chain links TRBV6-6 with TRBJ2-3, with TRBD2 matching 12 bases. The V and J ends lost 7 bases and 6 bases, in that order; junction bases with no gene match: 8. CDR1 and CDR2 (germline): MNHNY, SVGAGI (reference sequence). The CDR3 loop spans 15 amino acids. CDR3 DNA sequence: TGTGCCAGCACCGGACTAGCGGGACTCTCGGATACGCAGTATTTT. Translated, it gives CASTGLAGLSDTQYF.